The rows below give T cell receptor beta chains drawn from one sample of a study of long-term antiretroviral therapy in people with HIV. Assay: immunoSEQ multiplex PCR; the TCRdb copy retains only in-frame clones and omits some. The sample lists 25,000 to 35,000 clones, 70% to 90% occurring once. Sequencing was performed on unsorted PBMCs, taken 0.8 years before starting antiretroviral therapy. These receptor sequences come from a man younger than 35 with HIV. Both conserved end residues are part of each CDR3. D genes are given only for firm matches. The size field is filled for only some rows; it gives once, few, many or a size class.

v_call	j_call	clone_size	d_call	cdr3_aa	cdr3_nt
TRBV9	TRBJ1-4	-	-	CASRQTTTNEKLFF	TGTGCCAGCAGACAGACTACAACTAATGAAAAACTGTTTTTT
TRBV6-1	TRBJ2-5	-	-	CASRTGGGETQYF	TGTGCCAGCAGGACCGGAGGGGGAGAGACCCAGTACTTC
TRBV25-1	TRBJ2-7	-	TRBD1	CASRESGTADYEQYF	TGTGCCAGCAGGGAATCAGGGACAGCAGACTACGAGCAGTACTTC
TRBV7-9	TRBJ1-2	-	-	CASSQTVGGYTF	TGTGCCAGCAGCCAAACGGTGGGGGGCTACACCTTC
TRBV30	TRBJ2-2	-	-	CASPDSRANTGELFF	TGTGCCTCCCCCGACTCGCGGGCGAACACCGGGGAGCTGTTTTTT
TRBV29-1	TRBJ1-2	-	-	CSVSGGEGYTF	TGCAGCGTTTCCGGGGGTGAGGGCTACACCTTC
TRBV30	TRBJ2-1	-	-	CAWAAGNEQFF	TGTGCCTGGGCGGCGGGAAATGAGCAGTTCTTC
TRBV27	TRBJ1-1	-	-	CASSYYGGTEAFF	TGTGCCAGCAGTTACTATGGTGGGACTGAAGCTTTCTTT
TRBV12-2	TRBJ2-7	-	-	CASRLTLPASGSIIYEQYF	TGTGCAAGTCGCTTAACCCTCCCTGCTAGCGGGAGTATTATCTACGAGCAGTACTTC
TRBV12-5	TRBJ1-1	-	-	CASLGGDTEAFF	TGTGCTAGTTTGGGGGGAGACACTGAAGCTTTCTTT
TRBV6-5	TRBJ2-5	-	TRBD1	CASGQAQETQYF	TGTGCCAGTGGACAGGCTCAAGAGACCCAGTACTTC
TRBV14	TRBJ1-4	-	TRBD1	CASSPGQDDEKLFF	TGTGCCAGCAGCCCGGGACAGGATGATGAAAAACTGTTTTTT
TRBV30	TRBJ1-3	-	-	CAWSVRWGSGNTIYF	TGTGCCTGGAGTGTACGATGGGGTTCTGGAAACACCATATATTTT
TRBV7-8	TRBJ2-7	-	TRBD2	CASSLTSGRVVVVEQYF	TGTGCCAGCAGCTTGACTAGCGGGAGGGTAGTAGTGGTCGAGCAGTACTTC
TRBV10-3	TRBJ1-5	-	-	CAISESTWDQPQHF	TGTGCCATCAGTGAGTCTACGTGGGATCAGCCCCAGCATTTT
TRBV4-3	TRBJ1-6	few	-	CASSQDPPDGEVSYNSPLHF	TGCGCCAGCAGCCAAGATCCCCCGGACGGCGAAGTCTCCTATAATTCACCCCTCCACTTT
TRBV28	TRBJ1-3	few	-	CASSLSPGNTIYF	TGTGCCAGCAGTTTGAGTCCCGGAAACACCATATATTTT